This entry concerns a single T cell receptor beta chain. This clone appeared a few times. Its antigen remains undetermined. Qualities for individual bases were not recorded, and no much larger clone is one base off. V was cut back by 2 bases and J by 6 bases, leaving a gap of 26 bases between them. CDR1 and CDR2, looked up from the germline V gene, are LGHNA and YNFKEQ. Its CDR3 holds 19 amino acids, cysteine through phenylalanine. Just the 57-base CDR3 DNA is kept, in frame starting at base 1. The data stem from a study of beta chain features in type 1 diabetes (dated by TCRdb to 2016 to 2019). Context from the whole study: Mean age, gender distribution, total cell number and subset yield did not differ between patients and healthy donors. A total of 107,917,701 sorted cells were examined across all samples, and the number of cells per subset was strongly correlated with RNA yield. In the study, TCRB repertoires of sorted circulating CD4+ T cell subsets from recently diagnosed type 1 diabetes patients were compared with those of matched healthy donors. Regulatory and stem cell-like memory subsets were isolated from only 8 patients and roughly eight healthy donors, whereas naive and central memory subsets came from all 30 or so donors. The study at large found these results: Fewer insertions and more nucleotide deletions at VDJ recombination sites were observed in patients with type 1 diabetes, implying thymic rearrangement abnormalities. Naive, central memory and regulatory TCRB repertoires appeared more similar among patients than among healthy donors. A moderate but significant shortening of TCRB CDR3 length was observed in type 1 diabetes patients in all four CD4+ subsets. PCR might favor shorter templates, but patient and control samples were amplified and corrected together, so any skew would affect both groups equally. Because cDNA rather than genomic DNA was sequenced, highly expressing activated cells could have been over-represented, although no difference in activation and CD3 levels was found between groups. Only small numbers of individuals were included in the HLA sub-analyses, which left unresolved whether HLA type had any influence on TCRB rearrangement.

Each donor gave one peripheral blood draw, about 110 mL on average, collected into heparinised tubes. A BD FACSAria II was used to sort naive, central memory, regulatory and stem cell-like memory CD4+ T cells with a panel that included CD45RO, CCR7, CD25, CD127, CD95 and CD27. Every sorted population had a purity above 95%. PBMCs were isolated immediately by Lymphoprep density gradient centrifugation and stained directly without culture. To minimize batch effects, samples were stained and sorted in pairs, one healthy donor with one patient per experiment. The entire amount of isolated RNA was reverse transcribed using the High Capacity cDNA Reverse Transcription Kit, so the sequenced TCRB transcripts were expressed ones. Deep immunoSEQ sequencing was applied to naive, central memory and regulatory T cell samples, giving an average of roughly 3.3 million total reads per sample. Sorted cells were lysed in RLT buffer, and RNA was extracted using DNase-treated RNeasy Micro or Mini kits according to cell number. Each cell subset was processed on its own to prevent cross-contamination, while patient and healthy donor samples were processed together. The immunoSEQ multiplex PCR was used to amplify TCRB sequences from cDNA, generating 87-bp fragments that spanned the CDR3 region. Sequencing of the amplicons was done on the Illumina HiSeq platform. The authors processed their data as follows. Synthetic template baselines were used to correct PCR bias computationally, reads within Hamming distance 2 were collapsed together, and singletons that could not be merged were discarded. Reads were aligned to IMGT to assign V, D and J genes, CDR3 length, and insertions or deletions at six rearrangement sites. Clonotype counts were normalized to sorted cell number within each subset before computing true diversity and Gini coefficients with the tcR R package. The overlap coefficient, calculated on TCRB nucleotide sequences, was used to measure repertoire sharing. As a proxy for the pre-selection repertoire, out-of-frame TCRB sequences from naive cells were analyzed. The immuneACCESS repertoire file appears here via TCRdb, limited to in-frame rearrangements. These files lack a portion of the clones; in checked studies, under half of the deficit traces to unresolved V genes, and the cause of the others is not known. That table gives V, J and clone size, and the DNA gave D and trimming. This sample is represented by about 280,000 clones; 15% of them were singletons. The ten largest make up around 0.015% of the sample.

The chain links TRBV4-2 with TRBJ2-1; TRBD1 is a possible D gene, resting on 6 matching bases. The source of this sequence is a man aged 18 to 35 with type 1 diabetes. The specimen sequenced was naive CD4+ T cells from blood. What this sample's cell subset or site label stands for: true naive CD4+ T cells. The bases read TGTGCCAGCAGCCAAACCCCCGGGTTCGGCAGGGGTGAGGGCAATGAGCAGTTCTTC. Its translation reads: CASSQTPGFGRGEGNEQFF.